The rows below give T cell receptor beta chains drawn from one sample of a study of blood T cell repertoires in COVID-19. Sequencing was performed with immunoSEQ multiplex PCR; in TCRdb, only in-frame clones are kept and a portion is missing. The data show roughly 150,000 clones, roughly 84% seen once. Sequenced: peripheral blood. Every receptor here comes from a woman aged 50 to 65 with acute or convalescent COVID-19. Each CDR3 is given with its conserved first and last residue. A D gene is named only where the DNA matches it firmly. Rows may omit the clone size; those that give it use once, few, many or a size class.

size	V	D	J	CDR3	DNA
many	TRBV19	-	TRBJ2-5	CASSPDFQETQYF	TGTGCCAGTAGTCCGGACTTCCAAGAGACCCAGTACTTC
-	TRBV10-3	-	TRBJ1-6	CAISENSGRGGSYNSPLHF	TGTGCCATCAGTGAAAATTCCGGCCGGGGAGGGTCCTATAATTCACCCCTCCACTTT
-	TRBV28	TRBD2	TRBJ2-7	CASSLTSVEQYF	TGTGCCAGCAGTTTGACTAGCGTCGAGCAGTACTTC
-	TRBV30	-	TRBJ1-4	CAWKQGHEKLFF	TGTGCCTGGAAACAGGGCCACGAAAAACTGTTTTTT
-	TRBV23-1	-	TRBJ1-2	CASSQIARGGPSGGNYGYTF	TGCGCCAGCAGTCAAATAGCCCGGGGGGGTCCGTCCGGGGGAAACTATGGCTACACCTTC
-	TRBV7-3	TRBD1	TRBJ2-7	CASSLSTGVEQYF	TGTGCCAGCAGCCTCTCTACAGGGGTCGAGCAGTACTTC
-	TRBV6-5	TRBD1	TRBJ1-4	CASSYRQGATNEKLFF	TGTGCCAGCAGTTACCGACAGGGGGCTACTAATGAAAAACTGTTTTTT
-	TRBV5-1	-	TRBJ1-2	CASSLEYRDAYGYTF	TGCGCCAGCAGCTTGGAATACAGGGATGCCTATGGCTACACCTTC
-	TRBV19	TRBD1	TRBJ1-4	CASSPRDRLEKLFF	TGTGCCAGTAGCCCCCGGGACAGGCTTGAAAAACTGTTTTTT
-	TRBV6-5	TRBD1	TRBJ1-5	CASDTGDNQPQHF	TGTGCCAGCGACACAGGGGACAATCAGCCCCAGCATTTT
-	TRBV3-1/TRBV3-2	TRBD1	TRBJ1-4	CASSPGGATNEKLFF	TGTGCCAGCAGCCCAGGGGGCGCAACTAATGAAAAACTGTTTTTT
-	TRBV7-4	TRBD1	TRBJ1-6	CASSFLSGTGGAGSPLHF	TGTGCCAGCAGCTTCCTTTCCGGGACAGGGGGCGCGGGTTCACCCCTCCACTTT
-	TRBV28	TRBD2	TRBJ2-7	CASSLSLAGVYEQYF	TGTGCCAGCAGTTTAAGCCTAGCGGGAGTTTACGAGCAGTACTTC
-	TRBV29-1	TRBD1	TRBJ2-2	CSAKPGGVDTGELFF	TGCAGCGCTAAACCAGGGGGCGTAGACACCGGGGAGCTGTTTTTT
-	TRBV7-3	TRBD2	TRBJ2-5	CASSLQAGGWETQYF	TGTGCCAGCAGCTTACAGGCGGGGGGCTGGGAGACCCAGTACTTC
-	TRBV4-1	-	TRBJ1-5	CASSQDGGRAMQPQHF	TGCGCCAGCAGCCAAGATGGGGGCAGGGCGATGCAGCCCCAGCATTTT
-	TRBV5-1	TRBD1	TRBJ1-2	CASSSGTGNNYGYTF	TGCGCCAGCAGCTCAGGGACAGGGAATAACTATGGCTACACCTTC
-	TRBV5-8	-	TRBJ2-2	CASSLGQTNTGELFF	TGTGCCAGCAGCTTGGGGCAGACGAACACCGGGGAGCTGTTTTTT
-	TRBV7-2	-	TRBJ1-2	CASRYREFNGYTF	TGTGCCAGCAGGTACAGGGAATTTAACGGCTACACCTTC
-	TRBV10-2	TRBD1	TRBJ2-7	CASQAGQGASLQYF	TGCGCCAGTCAGGCAGGACAGGGGGCCTCTCTGCAGTACTTC
-	TRBV5-1	-	TRBJ1-3	CASRPSDSQRGNTIYF	TGCGCCAGCAGACCATCAGACAGTCAGAGGGGAAACACCATATATTTT
-	TRBV2	-	TRBJ1-2	CASSEFGEYTF	TGTGCCAGCAGTGAGTTTGGGGAGTACACCTTC
-	TRBV30	-	TRBJ1-2	CAWSVKAAYGYTF	TGTGCCTGGAGTGTAAAGGCGGCGTATGGCTACACCTTC
-	TRBV6-5	TRBD1	TRBJ1-1	CASAGTGPFLAFF	TGTGCCAGCGCCGGGACAGGGCCCTTCCTAGCTTTCTTT
-	TRBV2	TRBD1	TRBJ2-7	CASSQGVGRSSYEQYF	TGTGCCAGCAGTCAGGGGGTAGGCAGGAGCTCCTACGAGCAGTACTTC
-	TRBV9	TRBD2	TRBJ2-3	CASSFTPGTSGNTQYF	TGTGCCAGCAGCTTTACCCCCGGGACTAGCGGCAATACGCAGTATTTT
few	TRBV12-3/TRBV12-4	-	TRBJ1-6	CASSQSNSPLHF	TGTGCCAGCAGCCAGTCTAATTCACCCCTCCACTTT
-	TRBV2	-	TRBJ1-4	CASSRDTQAVKLFF	TGTGCCAGCAGCCGGGACACCCAGGCGGTTAAACTGTTTTTT
-	TRBV2	TRBD1	TRBJ2-1	CASSPHHGQGTYNEQFF	TGTGCCAGCAGTCCCCACCACGGACAGGGGACATACAATGAGCAGTTCTTC
-	TRBV18	-	TRBJ2-3	CASSFNAQADTQYF	TGTGCCAGCTCATTCAACGCCCAGGCAGATACGCAGTATTTT
-	TRBV28	-	TRBJ1-5	CASSLISASYSNQPQHF	TGTGCCAGCAGTTTAATAAGCGCCAGCTATAGCAATCAGCCCCAGCATTTT
-	TRBV6-1	TRBD1	TRBJ1-5	CASSLTGGRNQPQHF	TGTGCCAGCAGTCTAACAGGGGGGCGGAATCAGCCCCAGCATTTT
-	TRBV7-6	TRBD1	TRBJ1-4	CASSLEGQGAGEKLFF	TGTGCCAGCAGCTTAGAAGGACAGGGGGCGGGTGAAAAACTGTTTTTT
-	TRBV11-3	TRBD1	TRBJ2-5	CASSLAGQGARETQYF	TGTGCCAGCAGCTTGGCGGGACAGGGGGCAAGAGAGACCCAGTACTTC
-	TRBV4-2	TRBD2	TRBJ2-1	CASSQNSGVSYNEQFF	TGTGCCAGCAGCCAAAATAGCGGGGTAAGCTACAATGAGCAGTTCTTC
-	TRBV9	TRBD2	TRBJ2-3	CASSTAREEVTDTQYF	TGTGCCAGCAGCACCGCACGGGAGGAAGTCACAGATACGCAGTATTTT
-	TRBV7-2	TRBD2	TRBJ2-7	CASSFQRGSLYEQYF	TGTGCCAGCAGCTTTCAGCGGGGGAGCCTCTACGAGCAGTACTTC
-	TRBV6-5	TRBD1	TRBJ2-7	CASRTGADEQYF	TGTGCCTCCCGGACAGGGGCAGACGAGCAGTACTTC
-	TRBV9	TRBD2	TRBJ2-3	CASSPSAGGPQDTQYF	TGTGCCAGCAGCCCCTCGGCGGGAGGGCCCCAAGATACGCAGTATTTT
once	TRBV7-9	-	TRBJ2-3	CASTPRDTQYF	TGTGCCAGCACCCCCAGGGATACGCAGTATTTT
-	TRBV19	TRBD2	TRBJ2-1	CASSIPTSGMGEQFF	TGTGCCAGTAGTATTCCCACTAGCGGGATGGGGGAGCAGTTCTTC
-	TRBV11-2	-	TRBJ2-7	CASSLVAGDSYEQYF	TGTGCCAGCAGCTTAGTGGCAGGGGACTCCTACGAGCAGTACTTC